This T cell receptor (beta chain) comes out of a study of CXCR3-negative and CXCR3-positive naive CD8 T cells. Study at large: Sequencing gave some 140 million TRB reads overall, about 1.5 +/- 0.3 million per library. General observations from the study: In CXCR3-positive naive cells, the TRB CDR3s were more hydrophobic than in CXCR3-negative naive cells.

Comments on this clonotype: Antigen: not known.

This CDR3 has 15 residues. Germline V gene sequence: CDR1 LGHDT, CDR2 YNNKEL (reference sequence). UMI-labeled 5' RACE TRB cDNA libraries were prepared from the cells. With the 5' RACE reads reprocessed, TCRdb shows one record per CDR3 protein and no DNA. The data include about 5,500 distinct CDR3 sequences; the top ten clones carry 2%. Subsets of CD8+ T cells were each sorted in triplicate at roughly 300,000 cells apiece. Naive CD8+ T cells carried a CD45RO-CCR7+CD27+CD95- phenotype. The sequence was obtained from a human donor in good health. Some clones in this sample may be carry-over from other donors' samples. The sample was naive CXCR3- CD8+ T cells from blood. Subset in this sample: CD45RO-CCR7+CD27+CD95- naive CD8+ T cells lacking CXCR3 (TNR3-). This chain connects TRBV3-1 to TRBJ2-6. The chain's CDR3 is CASSQDGTGANVLTF.